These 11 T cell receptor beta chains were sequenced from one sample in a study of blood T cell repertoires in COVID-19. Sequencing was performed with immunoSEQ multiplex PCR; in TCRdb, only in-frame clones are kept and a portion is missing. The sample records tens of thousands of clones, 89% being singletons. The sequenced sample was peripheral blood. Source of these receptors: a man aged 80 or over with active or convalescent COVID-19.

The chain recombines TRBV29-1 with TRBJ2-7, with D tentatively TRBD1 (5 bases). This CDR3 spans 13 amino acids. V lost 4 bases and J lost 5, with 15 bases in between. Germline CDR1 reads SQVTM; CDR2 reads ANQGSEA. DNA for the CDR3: TGCAGCGTTGGGCAGGGCCCTTACCACGAGCAGTACTTC. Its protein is CSVGQGPYHEQYF.

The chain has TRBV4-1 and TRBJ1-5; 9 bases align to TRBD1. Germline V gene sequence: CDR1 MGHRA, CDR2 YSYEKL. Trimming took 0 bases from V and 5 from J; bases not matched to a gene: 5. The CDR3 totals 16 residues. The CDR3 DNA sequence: TGCGCCAGCAGCCAAGAGGTGGGACAGGGTTATCAGCCCCAGCATTTT. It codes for CASSQEVGQGYQPQHF.

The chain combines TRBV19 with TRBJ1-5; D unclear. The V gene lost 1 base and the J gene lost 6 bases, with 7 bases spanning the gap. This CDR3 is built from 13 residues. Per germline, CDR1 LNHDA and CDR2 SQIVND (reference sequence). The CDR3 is CASSIGATQPQHF. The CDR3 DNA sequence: TGTGCCAGTAGTATAGGAGCTACTCAGCCCCAGCATTTT.

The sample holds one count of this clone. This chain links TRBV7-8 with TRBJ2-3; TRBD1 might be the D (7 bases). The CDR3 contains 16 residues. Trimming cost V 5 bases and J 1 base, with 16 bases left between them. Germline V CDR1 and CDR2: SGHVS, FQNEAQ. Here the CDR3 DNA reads TGTGCCAGCAGCAAAAGCAGGGGGGTTCGCACAGATACGCAGTATTTT. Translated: CASSKSRGVRTDTQYF.

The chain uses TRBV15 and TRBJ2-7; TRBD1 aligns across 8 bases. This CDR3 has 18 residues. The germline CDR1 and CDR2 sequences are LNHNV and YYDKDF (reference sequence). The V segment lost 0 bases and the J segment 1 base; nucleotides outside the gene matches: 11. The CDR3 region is CATSREPGQVGQSYEQYF. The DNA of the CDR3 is TGTGCCACCAGCAGAGAACCGGGACAGGTGGGACAGTCCTACGAGCAGTACTTC.

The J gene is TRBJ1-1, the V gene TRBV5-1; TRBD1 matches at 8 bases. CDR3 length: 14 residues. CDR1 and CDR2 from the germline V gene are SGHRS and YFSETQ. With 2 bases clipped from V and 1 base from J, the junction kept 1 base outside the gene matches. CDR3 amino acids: CASSFDRGNTEAFF. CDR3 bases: TGCGCCAGCAGCTTTGACAGGGGGAACACTGAAGCTTTCTTT.

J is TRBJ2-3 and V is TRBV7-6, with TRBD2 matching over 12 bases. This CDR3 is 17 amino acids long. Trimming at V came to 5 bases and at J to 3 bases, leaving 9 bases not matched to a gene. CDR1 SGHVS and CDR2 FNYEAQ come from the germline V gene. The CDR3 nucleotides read TGTGCCAGCAGCCATGATCGACTAGCGGGAGCAACAGATACGCAGTATTTT. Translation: CASSHDRLAGATDTQYF.

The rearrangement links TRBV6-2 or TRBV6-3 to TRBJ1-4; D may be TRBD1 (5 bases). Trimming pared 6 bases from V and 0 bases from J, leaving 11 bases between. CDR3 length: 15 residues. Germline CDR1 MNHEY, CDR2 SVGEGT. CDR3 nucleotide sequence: TGTGCCAGCAGCCATCGACAGTCAACTAATGAAAAACTGTTTTTT. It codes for CASSHRQSTNEKLFF.

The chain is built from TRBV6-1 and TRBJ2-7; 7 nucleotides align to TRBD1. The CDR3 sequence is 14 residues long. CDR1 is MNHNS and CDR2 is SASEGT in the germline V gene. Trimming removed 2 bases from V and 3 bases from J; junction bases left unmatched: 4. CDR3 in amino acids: CASSESGQLYEQYF. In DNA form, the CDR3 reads TGTGCCAGCAGTGAATCGGGACAGCTCTACGAGCAGTACTTC.

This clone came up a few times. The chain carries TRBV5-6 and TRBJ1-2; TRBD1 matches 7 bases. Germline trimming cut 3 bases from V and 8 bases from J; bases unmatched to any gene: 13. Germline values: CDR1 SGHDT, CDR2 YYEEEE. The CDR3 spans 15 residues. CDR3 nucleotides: TGTGCCAGCAGCTGGGATGCCCGACAGGGAGGAGGCTACACCTTC. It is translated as CASSWDARQGGGYTF.

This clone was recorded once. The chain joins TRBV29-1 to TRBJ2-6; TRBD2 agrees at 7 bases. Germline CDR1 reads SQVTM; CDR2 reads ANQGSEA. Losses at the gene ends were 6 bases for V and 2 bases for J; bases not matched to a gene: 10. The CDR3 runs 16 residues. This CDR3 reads CSVGGGPGTGANVLTF. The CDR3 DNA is TGCAGCGTAGGCGGGGGACCGGGGACTGGGGCCAACGTCCTGACTTTC.